This entry is about one TCR beta chain. V gave up 0 bases and J gave up 7 bases, with 10 bases separating them. CDR3 length: 13 amino acids. Germline values: CDR1 SGDLS, CDR2 YYNGEE. The data derive from a study of cytomegalovirus exposure and HLA in healthy donors. Vbeta (60) and Jbeta (13) primers were used in the PCR. Sequencing was performed with immunoSEQ multiplex PCR; in TCRdb, only in-frame clones are kept and a portion is missing. The sample lists some 100,000 clones; under 80% were seen once. The sample taken for sequencing was PBMCs. The TCR was taken from a woman aged 45-65 years in good health and CMV-seropositive. The chain joins TRBV9 to TRBJ1-1; D remains ambiguous. The CDR3 coding sequence is TGTGCCAGCAGCGTAGCCCTCGGGGATGAAGCTTTCTTT. Its protein product is CASSVALGDEAFF. The full variable domain, its missing parts supplied by reference TRBV9 and TRBJ1-1, is DSGVTQTPKHLITATGQRVTLRCSPRSGDLSVYWYQQSLDQGLQFLIQYYNGEERAKGNILERFSAQQFPDLHSELNLSSLELGDSALYFCASSVALGDEAFFGQGTRLTVV.